This T cell receptor (beta chain) was sequenced during a study of draining lymph node invasion in breast cancer. About the study: Lymph node tumor invasion was verified by EpCAM/CD45 flow cytometry. Study conclusions and caveats: Some of the top 100 tumor clones appeared in invaded and non-invaded nodes, suggesting recirculation.

The CD4+ CD45RA- CD25high gate defined the sorted memory regulatory T cells. T cells were pre-enriched with a Pan T Cell isolation kit before staining and sorting. TCRdb independently ran MiXCR on the bulk RNA-seq reads; one entry per CDR3 protein. The sample has 2,500 to 3,500 distinct CDR3 sequences, approximately 47% seen once. A remark on this clonotype: Its antigen is still unknown.

The receptor comes from a female donor with luminal breast cancer. Sequencing used sorted memory Tregs from a lymph node.

The CDR3, as DNA: TGTGCCAGCAGCTCTCCTGTGGGGCTGAGCACTGAAGCTTTCTTT. Translated: CASSSPVGLSTEAFF. The chain has TRBV5-8 and TRBJ1-1, with a possible D match to TRBD1 (5 bases). The CDR3 runs to 15 residues. Trimming left V 3 bases short and J 4 bases short, with 16 bases between. From germline, CDR1 is SGHTS and CDR2 YDEGEE.